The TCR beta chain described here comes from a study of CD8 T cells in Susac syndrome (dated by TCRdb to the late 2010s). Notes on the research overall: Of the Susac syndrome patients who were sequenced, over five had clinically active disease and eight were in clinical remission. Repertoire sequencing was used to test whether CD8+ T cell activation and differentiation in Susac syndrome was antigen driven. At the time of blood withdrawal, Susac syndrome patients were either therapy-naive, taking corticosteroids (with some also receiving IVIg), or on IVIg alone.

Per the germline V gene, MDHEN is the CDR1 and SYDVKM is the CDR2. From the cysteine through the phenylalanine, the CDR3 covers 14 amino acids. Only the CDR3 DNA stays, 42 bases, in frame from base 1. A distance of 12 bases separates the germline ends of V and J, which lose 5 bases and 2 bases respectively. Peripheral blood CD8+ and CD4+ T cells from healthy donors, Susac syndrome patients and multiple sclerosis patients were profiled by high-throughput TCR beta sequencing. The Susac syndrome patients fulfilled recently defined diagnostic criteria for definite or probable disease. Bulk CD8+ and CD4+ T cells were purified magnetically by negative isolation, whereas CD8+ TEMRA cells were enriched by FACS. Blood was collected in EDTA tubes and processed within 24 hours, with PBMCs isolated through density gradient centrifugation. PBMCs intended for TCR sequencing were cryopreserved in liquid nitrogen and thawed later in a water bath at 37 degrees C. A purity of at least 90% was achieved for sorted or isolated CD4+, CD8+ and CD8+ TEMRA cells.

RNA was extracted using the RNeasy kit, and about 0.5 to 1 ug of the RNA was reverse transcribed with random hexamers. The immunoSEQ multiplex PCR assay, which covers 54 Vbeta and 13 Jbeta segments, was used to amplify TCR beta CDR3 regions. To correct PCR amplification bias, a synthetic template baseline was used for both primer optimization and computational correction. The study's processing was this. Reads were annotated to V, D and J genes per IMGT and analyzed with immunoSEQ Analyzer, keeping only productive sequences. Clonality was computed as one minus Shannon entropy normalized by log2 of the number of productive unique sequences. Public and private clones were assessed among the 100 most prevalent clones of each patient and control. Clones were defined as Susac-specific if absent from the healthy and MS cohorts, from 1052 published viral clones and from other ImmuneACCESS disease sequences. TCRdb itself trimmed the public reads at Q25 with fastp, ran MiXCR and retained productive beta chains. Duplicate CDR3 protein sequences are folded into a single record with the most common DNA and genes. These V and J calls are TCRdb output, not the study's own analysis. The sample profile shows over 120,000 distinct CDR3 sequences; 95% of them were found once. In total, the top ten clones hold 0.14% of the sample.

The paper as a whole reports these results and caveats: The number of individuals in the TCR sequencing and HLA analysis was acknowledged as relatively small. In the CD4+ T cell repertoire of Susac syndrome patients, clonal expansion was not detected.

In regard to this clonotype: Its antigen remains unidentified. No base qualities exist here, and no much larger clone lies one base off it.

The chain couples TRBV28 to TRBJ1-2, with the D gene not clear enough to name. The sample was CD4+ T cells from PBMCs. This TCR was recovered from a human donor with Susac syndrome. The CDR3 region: CASSRVLGNYGYTF. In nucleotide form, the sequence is TGTGCCAGCAGTCGTGTTTTGGGGAACTATGGCTACACCTTC.